Listed below are T cell receptor beta chains from one sample, sequenced in a study of blood T cell repertoires in COVID-19. Clones were sequenced by immunoSEQ multiplex PCR, and TCRdb holds only the in-frame ones, with some missing. Of tens of thousands of clones in the sample, roughly 87% are singletons; the top ten hold roughly 6%. The sequencing input was peripheral blood. These receptors originate from a woman aged 45 to 65 with acute or convalescent COVID-19. Both conserved end residues are part of each CDR3. A D gene is named only where the DNA matches it firmly. Rows may omit the clone size; those that give it use once, few, many or a size class.

j_call | clone_size | d_call | v_call | cdr3_nt | cdr3_aa
TRBJ2-1 | . | . | TRBV20-1 | TGCAGTGCTAGCGGGTACAATGAGCAGTTCTTC | CSASGYNEQFF
TRBJ1-2 | . | TRBD1 | TRBV6-5 | TGTGCCAGCCGGACAGGGGAGAACTATGGCTACACCTTC | CASRTGENYGYTF
TRBJ2-7 | . | . | TRBV21-1 | TGTGCCAGCAGCTACGGAGGGGGACAGGGGCGCGCCAACTTCTCCTACGAGCAGTACTTC | CASSYGGGQGRANFSYEQYF
TRBJ1-2 | . | . | TRBV21-1 | TGTGCCAGCAAGCAGTGTGCCCCTTCCGGGAACTATGGCTACACCTTC | CASKQCAPSGNYGYTF
TRBJ1-2 | . | TRBD1 | TRBV12-3/TRBV12-4 | TGTGCCATCCTGGAACAGGGGAACTATGGCTACACCTTC | CAILEQGNYGYTF
TRBJ1-2 | once | TRBD1 | TRBV6-1 | TGTGCCAGCAGTGATTCGGACAGGGGCAACTATGGCTACACCTTC | CASSDSDRGNYGYTF
TRBJ2-3 | few | . | TRBV30 | TGTGCCTGGAGTGTCGGCACTAAAAGCACAGATACGCAGTATTTT | CAWSVGTKSTDTQYF
TRBJ2-7 | once | TRBD1 | TRBV7-2 | TGTGCCAGCAGCGCCCAGGGGGTCGCCTACGAGCAGTACTTC | CASSAQGVAYEQYF
TRBJ2-7 | . | TRBD2 | TRBV10-3 | TGTGCCATCAGTGAGAGCAGCGGGGGCCCGTACGAGCAGTACTTC | CAISESSGGPYEQYF
TRBJ1-1 | once | TRBD1 | TRBV6-5 | TGTGCCAGCAGTAAACCGGGACAGGGCTTCACTGAAGCTTTCTTT | CASSKPGQGFTEAFF
TRBJ1-2 | . | . | TRBV28 | TGTGCCAGCAGTCCTCGACAGTATGGCTACACCTTC | CASSPRQYGYTF
TRBJ2-3 | . | TRBD1 | TRBV24-1 | TGTGCCACCAGTGATCCCGGGACAGGGGCAGATACGCAGTATTTT | CATSDPGTGADTQYF
TRBJ1-6 | . | TRBD1 | TRBV5-1 | TGCGCCAGCAGCCTCGCGGGGACAGCGAATAATTCACCCCTCCACTTT | CASSLAGTANNSPLHF
TRBJ1-5 | . | TRBD1 | TRBV6-5 | TGTGCCAGCAAACACGCAGGGGGGGACAGGCAGCCCCAGCATTTT | CASKHAGGDRQPQHF
TRBJ1-6 | . | TRBD1 | TRBV18 | TGTGCCAGCTCGCGAATAGGACAGGGGAATTCACCCCTCCACTTT | CASSRIGQGNSPLHF
TRBJ2-1 | . | TRBD2 | TRBV7-9 | TGTGCCAGCAGCAACGGACTAGCGGGGAGCTCCTACAATGAGCAGTTCTTC | CASSNGLAGSSYNEQFF
TRBJ2-7 | once | . | TRBV28 | TGTGCCAGCAGTTTTGACGGAGCGGTTAGTGTGCAGTACTTC | CASSFDGAVSVQYF
TRBJ2-2 | . | TRBD1 | TRBV2 | TGTGCCAGCAGTCCCCCGGACAGGGGCCCCGGGGAGCTGTTTTTT | CASSPPDRGPGELFF
TRBJ2-5 | . | TRBD2 | TRBV5-6 | TGTGTCAGCAGCTTAGGACTAGCGGACCAAGAGACCCAGTACTTC | CVSSLGLADQETQYF
TRBJ2-2 | few | . | TRBV7-6 | TGTGCCAGCAGCTTAGGCCCCAGGGTTACCACCGGGGAGCTGTTTTTT | CASSLGPRVTTGELFF
TRBJ1-3 | . | . | TRBV18 | TGTGCCAGCTCACCAAGACAGTACCTTGGAAACACCATATATTTT | CASSPRQYLGNTIYF
TRBJ2-7 | . | TRBD2 | TRBV19 | TGTGCCAGTAGCGCCGTAGCGGGGGGCTACGAGCAGTACTTC | CASSAVAGGYEQYF
TRBJ1-2 | . | . | TRBV19 | TGTGCCAGTAGCCTTAACTATGGCTACACCTTC | CASSLNYGYTF
TRBJ2-3 | . | TRBD2 | TRBV9 | TGTGCCAGCAGCGTAGCTACTAGCGGGGGGATCATCACAGATACGCAGTATTTT | CASSVATSGGIITDTQYF
TRBJ1-5 | . | TRBD1 | TRBV2 | TGTGCCAGCAAGGGACAGGGGTCTCAGCCCCAGCATTTT | CASKGQGSQPQHF
TRBJ2-5 | few | . | TRBV7-9 | TGTGCCAGCAACGAATATCACAGGGTACAAGAGACCCAGTACTTC | CASNEYHRVQETQYF
TRBJ1-1 | once | . | TRBV19 | TGTGCCAGTAGTATAGGGGGAGGGCGCACTGAAGCTTTCTTT | CASSIGGGRTEAFF
TRBJ2-2 | . | TRBD1 | TRBV4-1 | TGCGCCAGCAGCGGCGGGGGACAGGGAAGAACCGGGGAGCTGTTTTTT | CASSGGGQGRTGELFF
TRBJ1-2 | . | . | TRBV27 | TGTGCCAGCAGTGTCCGGAGACAGAAAGGCGGCTACACCTTC | CASSVRRQKGGYTF
TRBJ2-1 | . | TRBD2 | TRBV7-9 | TGTGCCAGCAGCTTAATGCTCGGGGGGGCTGGGAATGAGCAGTTCTTC | CASSLMLGGAGNEQFF
TRBJ1-2 | . | . | TRBV19 | TGTGCCAGTAGCCGTAAGGGGGGGCCGAACTATGGCTACACCTTC | CASSRKGGPNYGYTF
TRBJ1-1 | . | TRBD1 | TRBV5-6 | TGTGCCAGCAGCTTCGGGACAGGGAATACTGAAGCTTTCTTT | CASSFGTGNTEAFF
TRBJ1-5 | . | TRBD1 | TRBV2 | TGTGCCAGCACGACCGGACAGGGGAATCAGCCCCAGCATTTT | CASTTGQGNQPQHF
TRBJ1-1 | . | . | TRBV30 | TGTGCCCTCAAAGGGGGTTGGCGTGAAGCTTTCTTT | CALKGGWREAFF
TRBJ2-5 | . | . | TRBV28 | TGTGCCAGCAGTTCCGTTTATGGAGGAGAGACCCAGTACTTC | CASSSVYGGETQYF
TRBJ2-7 | . | . | TRBV28 | TGTGCCAGCAGTCCCCTGTCGTACGAGCAGTACTTC | CASSPLSYEQYF
TRBJ1-5 | . | . | TRBV28 | TGTGCCAGCTACCCCTCGAGGGAGTCGCGCAATCAGCCCCAGCATTTT | CASYPSRESRNQPQHF
TRBJ2-1 | . | TRBD2 | TRBV28 | TGTGCCAGCAGTTCCCTCGGACTAGCAGTTTACAATGAGCAGTTCTTC | CASSSLGLAVYNEQFF
TRBJ1-2 | . | . | TRBV27 | TGTGCCAGCAGTTTAGCGGGACCGTATGGCTACACCTTC | CASSLAGPYGYTF
TRBJ1-2 | few | . | TRBV7-9 | TGTGCCAGCAGCGAGACAGCGATCTACACCTTC | CASSETAIYTF
TRBJ1-5 | . | TRBD1 | TRBV28 | TGTGCCAGCAGTCCCAGGGGGCGAATCTACAATCAGCCCCAGCATTTT | CASSPRGRIYNQPQHF
TRBJ2-7 | once | . | TRBV7-9 | TGTGCCAGCAGCCCAATTAGCGTAATTGGCGAGCAGTACTTC | CASSPISVIGEQYF
TRBJ2-2 | . | TRBD2 | TRBV9 | TGTGCCAGCAGCCCGGGAGGACTAGCGGGAATCGCCGGGGAGCTGTTTTTT | CASSPGGLAGIAGELFF
TRBJ1-1 | . | TRBD1 | TRBV18 | TGTGCCAGCTCACCAACCGGACAGGGCACTGAAGCTTTCTTT | CASSPTGQGTEAFF
TRBJ2-1 | . | . | TRBV10-3 | TGTGCCATCAGTGAGCCCTCCGCAGGGCGCGCGGATAATGAGCAGTTCTTC | CAISEPSAGRADNEQFF
TRBJ2-2 | . | . | TRBV11-2 | TGTGCCAGCAGCTTTAGCGGGAACACCGGGGAGCTGTTTTTT | CASSFSGNTGELFF
TRBJ2-5 | . | . | TRBV4-2 | TGTGCCAGCAGCCAAGATCGACTAGTGGGTGAGACCCAGTACTTC | CASSQDRLVGETQYF
TRBJ2-1 | . | TRBD2 | TRBV4-3 | TGCGCCAGCAGCCCAGGTCATAGCGGGAACTACAATGAGCAGTTCTTC | CASSPGHSGNYNEQFF
TRBJ1-5 | . | . | TRBV7-9 | TGTGCCAGCAGCTTACCGGGGTCGCGCAATCAGCCCCAGCATTTT | CASSLPGSRNQPQHF
TRBJ2-4 | . | . | TRBV4-1 | TGCGCCAGCAGCCAAGATCAGGGAGGAGAAGCCAAAAACATTCAGTACTTC | CASSQDQGGEAKNIQYF
TRBJ1-5 | . | . | TRBV7-8 | TGTGCCAGCAGCTCCTCCGGGACAACTAGACCGGGGCAGCCCCAGCATTTT | CASSSSGTTRPGQPQHF
TRBJ2-2 | once | . | TRBV7-8 | TGTGCCAGCAGCTTAGCGGCGGCCGGGGAGCTGTTTTTT | CASSLAAAGELFF
TRBJ2-1 | . | . | TRBV5-1 | TGCGCCAGCAGCTTTATCCTAGGGGACAATGAGCAGTTCTTC | CASSFILGDNEQFF
TRBJ1-1 | . | . | TRBV7-9 | TGTGCCAGCAACCTGGACAGCTGGAACACTGAAGCTTTCTTT | CASNLDSWNTEAFF
TRBJ1-6 | few | . | TRBV5-1 | TGCGCCAGCAGCTTGGACAGGAATTCACCCCTCCACTTT | CASSLDRNSPLHF
TRBJ1-2 | once | TRBD1 | TRBV19 | TGTGCCAGTAGGAGACAGGGCGTCTATGGCTACACCTTC | CASRRQGVYGYTF
TRBJ2-1 | . | TRBD2 | TRBV9 | TGTGCCAGCAGCGTAGTAGGAGCGGGGGGTGCCTACAATGAGCAGTTCTTC | CASSVVGAGGAYNEQFF
TRBJ2-3 | . | . | TRBV28 | TGTGCCAGCAGTTTCCGGGTGGCCACAGATACGCAGTATTTT | CASSFRVATDTQYF
TRBJ1-2 | . | . | TRBV21-1 | TGTGCCAGCAGACCAGGACAGGGCGGCTACACCTTC | CASRPGQGGYTF